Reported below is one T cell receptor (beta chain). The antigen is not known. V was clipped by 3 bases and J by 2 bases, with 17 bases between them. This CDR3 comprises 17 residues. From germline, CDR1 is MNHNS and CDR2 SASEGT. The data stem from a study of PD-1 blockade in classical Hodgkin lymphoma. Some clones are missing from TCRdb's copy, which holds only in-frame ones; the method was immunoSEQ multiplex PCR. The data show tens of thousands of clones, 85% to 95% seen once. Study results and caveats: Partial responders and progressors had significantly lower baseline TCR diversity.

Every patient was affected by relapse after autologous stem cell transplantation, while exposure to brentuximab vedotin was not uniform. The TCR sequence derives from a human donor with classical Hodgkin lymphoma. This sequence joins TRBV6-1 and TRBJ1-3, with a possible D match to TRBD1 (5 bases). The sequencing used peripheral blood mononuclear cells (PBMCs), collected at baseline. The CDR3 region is CASSDSWSGWAGNTIYF. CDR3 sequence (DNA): TGTGCCAGCAGTGATTCTTGGTCAGGGTGGGCTGGAAACACCATATATTTT.